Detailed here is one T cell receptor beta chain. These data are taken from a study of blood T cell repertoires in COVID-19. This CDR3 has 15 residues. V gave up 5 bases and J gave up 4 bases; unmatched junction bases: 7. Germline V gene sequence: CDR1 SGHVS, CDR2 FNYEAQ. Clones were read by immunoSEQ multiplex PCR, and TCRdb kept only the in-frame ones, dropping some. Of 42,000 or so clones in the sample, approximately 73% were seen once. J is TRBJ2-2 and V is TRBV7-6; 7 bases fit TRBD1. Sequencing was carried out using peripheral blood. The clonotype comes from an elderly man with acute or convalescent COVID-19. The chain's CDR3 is CASSPGQAGTGELFF. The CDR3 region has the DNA TGTGCCAGCAGCCCCGGACAGGCGGGCACCGGGGAGCTGTTTTTT.